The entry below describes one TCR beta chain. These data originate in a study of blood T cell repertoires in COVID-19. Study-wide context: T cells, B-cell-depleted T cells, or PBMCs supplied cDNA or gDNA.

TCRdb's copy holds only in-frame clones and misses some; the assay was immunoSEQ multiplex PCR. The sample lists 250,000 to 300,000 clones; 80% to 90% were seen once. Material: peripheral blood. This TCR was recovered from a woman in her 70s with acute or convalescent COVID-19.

For the CDR3, the DNA is TGCGCCAGCAGTCTTCAGGGTAGGAGCCTGTTTTTT. It specifies CASSLQGRSLFF. The chain is built from TRBV5-1 and TRBJ1-4; maybe TRBD1 (5 bases). This CDR3 has 12 residues. Germline V gene lookup returns CDR1 SGHRS and CDR2 YFSETQ. V was clipped by 5 bases and J by 14 bases, with 16 bases between them.